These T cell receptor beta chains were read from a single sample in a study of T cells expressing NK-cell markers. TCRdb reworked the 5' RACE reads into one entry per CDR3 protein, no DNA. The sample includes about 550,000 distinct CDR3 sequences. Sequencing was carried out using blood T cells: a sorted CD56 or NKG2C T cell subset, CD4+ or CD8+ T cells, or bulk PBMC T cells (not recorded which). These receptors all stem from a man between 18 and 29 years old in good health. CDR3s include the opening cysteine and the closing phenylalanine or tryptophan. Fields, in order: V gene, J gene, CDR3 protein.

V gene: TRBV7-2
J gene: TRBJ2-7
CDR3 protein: CASSLSLRDPAHEQYF

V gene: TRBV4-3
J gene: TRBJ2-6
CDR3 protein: CASSQDGRISGANVLTF

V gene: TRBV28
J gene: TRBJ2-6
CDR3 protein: CASSLGRRWGLSGANVLTF

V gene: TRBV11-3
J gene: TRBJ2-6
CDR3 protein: CASSFDFGANVLTF

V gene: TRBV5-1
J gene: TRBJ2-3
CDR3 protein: CASSLDGALTDTQYF

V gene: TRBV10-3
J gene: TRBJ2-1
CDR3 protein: CAISEYADSYNEQFF

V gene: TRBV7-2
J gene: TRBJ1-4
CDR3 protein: CASSLAGAKGMEKLFF

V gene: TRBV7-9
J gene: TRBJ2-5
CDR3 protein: CASSNPPTGQETQYF

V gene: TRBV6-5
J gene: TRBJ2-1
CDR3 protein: CASSHPSRAGLGLQFF

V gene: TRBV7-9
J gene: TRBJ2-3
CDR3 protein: CASSHGLRSTDTQYF

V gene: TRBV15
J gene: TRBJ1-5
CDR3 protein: CATSSLTGQGRTQPQHF

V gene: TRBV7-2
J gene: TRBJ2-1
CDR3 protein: CASSREGGGALNEQFF

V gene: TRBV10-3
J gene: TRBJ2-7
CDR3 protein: CAISESIELAGFYEQYF

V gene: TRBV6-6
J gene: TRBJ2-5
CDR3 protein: CASNTYQETQYF

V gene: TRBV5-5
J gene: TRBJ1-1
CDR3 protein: CASSLGGVGLDTEAFF

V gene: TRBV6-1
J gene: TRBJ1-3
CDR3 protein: CASSEGILAGNTIYF

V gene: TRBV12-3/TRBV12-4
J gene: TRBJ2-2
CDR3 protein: CASSLARRNTGELFF

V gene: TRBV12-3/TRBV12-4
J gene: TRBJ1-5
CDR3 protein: CASSLVGGSNQPQHF

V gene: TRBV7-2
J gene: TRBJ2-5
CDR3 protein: CASSLGPRAWETQYF

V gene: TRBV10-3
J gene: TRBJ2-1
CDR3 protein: CAIRPGTDYNEQFF

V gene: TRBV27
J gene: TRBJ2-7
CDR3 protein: CASKPTVSGTYEQYF

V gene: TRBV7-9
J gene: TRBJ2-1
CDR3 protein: CASSRGQGVSIGDNEQFF

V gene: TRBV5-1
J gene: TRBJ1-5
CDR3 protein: CASSLGGGAEQPQHF

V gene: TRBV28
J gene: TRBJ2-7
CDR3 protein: CASRGGGALVEQYF

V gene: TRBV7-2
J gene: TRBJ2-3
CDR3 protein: CASSSFLDRDTQYF

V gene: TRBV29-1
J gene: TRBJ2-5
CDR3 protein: CSARRGGQETQYF

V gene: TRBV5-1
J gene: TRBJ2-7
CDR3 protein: CASSLSPGSYEQYF

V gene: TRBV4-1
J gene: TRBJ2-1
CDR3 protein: CASSRLAGGVNEQFF

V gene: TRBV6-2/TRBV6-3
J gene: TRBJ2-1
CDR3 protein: CASRPPGTSGRASSYNEQFF

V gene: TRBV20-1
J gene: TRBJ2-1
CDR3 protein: CSARDGGLALNEQFF

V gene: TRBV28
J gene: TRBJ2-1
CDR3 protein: CASSSLVAGGVGFF

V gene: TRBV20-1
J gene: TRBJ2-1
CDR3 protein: CSATDVKRSYNEQFF

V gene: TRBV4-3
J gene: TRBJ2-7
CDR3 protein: CASSHAPGQGDYEQYF

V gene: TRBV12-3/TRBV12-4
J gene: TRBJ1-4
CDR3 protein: CASSALVPFEKLFF

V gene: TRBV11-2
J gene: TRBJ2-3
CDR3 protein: CASSLEPHRTHTDTQYF

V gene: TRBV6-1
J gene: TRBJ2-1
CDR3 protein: CASSKTSVGEQFF

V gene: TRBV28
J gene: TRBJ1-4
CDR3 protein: CASRHGAQNEKLFF

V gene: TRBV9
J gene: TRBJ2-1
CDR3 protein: CASSTSGTSSWDEQFF

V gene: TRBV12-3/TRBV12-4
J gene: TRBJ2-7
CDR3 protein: CASSFGGGNEQYF

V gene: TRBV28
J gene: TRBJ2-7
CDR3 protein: CASSAQAGGYSYEQYF

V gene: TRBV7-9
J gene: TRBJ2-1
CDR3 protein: CASSTLGGRYNEQFF

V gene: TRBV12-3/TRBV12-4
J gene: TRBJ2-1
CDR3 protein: CASSLGSRGGYNEQFF